A selection of T cell receptor beta chains follows, all from one sample in a study of monozygotic twins with inflammatory bowel disease. No DNA is given; TCRdb re-called the 5' RACE reads and lists each CDR3 protein once. The clone table shows 300,000 to 400,000 distinct CDR3 sequences, with the ten largest holding 2% to 2.5%. The sample was blood. Source of these receptors: a human donor with ulcerative colitis or Crohn's disease, or a healthy co-twin of an affected twin (not recorded which). Each CDR3 is given with its conserved first and last residue.

v_call,j_call,cdr3_aa
TRBV5-1,TRBJ2-2,CASSFVTGELFF
TRBV5-4,TRBJ2-3,CASSPRLTSGAVDTQYF
TRBV27,TRBJ2-5,CASSPLVGVATQYF
TRBV12-3/TRBV12-4,TRBJ2-1,CASTVTSGRASYEQFF
TRBV6-1,TRBJ2-5,CASSEAPTNSGGIQETQYF
TRBV4-3,TRBJ2-7,CASSQDGGHEQYF
TRBV7-9,TRBJ2-5,CASSLAQVWVETQYF
TRBV5-1,TRBJ2-2,CASSYDRDEYTGELFF
TRBV7-3,TRBJ2-3,CASSRGLSTDTQYF
TRBV28,TRBJ2-7,CASRVMGSSYEQYF
TRBV6-1,TRBJ2-7,CAGVFSGHFYEQYF
TRBV20-1,TRBJ2-1,CSARGLAVYNEQFF
TRBV12-3/TRBV12-4,TRBJ2-1,CASKLRLAGEGNEQFF
TRBV6-2/TRBV6-3,TRBJ2-7,CASSQGREQYF
TRBV10-3,TRBJ1-1,CAISEDGGVAEAFF
TRBV7-9,TRBJ2-7,CASSLAQGAVNYEQYF
TRBV5-1,TRBJ2-2,CASSLDGGTGELFF
TRBV9,TRBJ2-3,CASSVAGRVGTDTQYF
TRBV9,TRBJ2-5,CASSAGERPNTQETQYF
TRBV12-3/TRBV12-4,TRBJ2-7,CASTLGDRGPYPLYEQYF
TRBV4-1,TRBJ1-4,CASSQDGSVEKLFF
TRBV20-1,TRBJ2-5,CSASLGLAENQETQYF
TRBV28,TRBJ2-3,CASSLVADSTDTQYF
TRBV15,TRBJ2-3,CATSRGPGSTDTQYF
TRBV7-2,TRBJ1-3,CASSVGGTEMFNTIYF
TRBV3-1,TRBJ1-3,CASSQDRSGRTGNTIYF
TRBV6-2/TRBV6-3,TRBJ1-5,CASSSPFDRGLDQPQHF
TRBV18,TRBJ1-3,CASSPPAGISGNTIYF
TRBV7-8,TRBJ2-7,CASSLRGKWYF
TRBV7-2,TRBJ2-1,CASSLVLGTRFF
TRBV24-1,TRBJ1-5,CATSDGRGKGARSNQPQHF
TRBV2,TRBJ2-1,CASSVGQGAASREFF
TRBV5-1,TRBJ2-7,CASSPGRQGLSYEQYF
TRBV20-1,TRBJ1-5,CSASDGGDQPQHF
TRBV27,TRBJ2-7,CASRKTGGRYEQYF
TRBV28,TRBJ2-3,CASTLTKGTDTQYF
TRBV4-1,TRBJ2-3,CASSPLTTSGRFQGSTDTQYF
TRBV27,TRBJ2-1,CASSRLGGVYNEQFF
TRBV10-3,TRBJ2-7,CAILGTDTYEQYF
TRBV20-1,TRBJ2-1,CSGGRRADEQFF
TRBV5-1,TRBJ2-1,CASSLGTTNEQFF
TRBV7-9,TRBJ2-7,CASSLLMGYEQYF
TRBV30,TRBJ2-1,CAWSDRGRPFNEQFF
TRBV18,TRBJ2-7,CASSPPSGSSPYEQYF
TRBV9,TRBJ2-1,CASSVGLANEQFF
TRBV24-1,TRBJ2-5,CATSDLFQGEEETQYF
TRBV20-1,TRBJ2-1,CSATRDRGDEQFF
TRBV5-1,TRBJ2-1,CASSLPVGSNNEQFF
TRBV29-1,TRBJ2-2,CSVAKRGGNTGELFF
TRBV5-1,TRBJ2-6,CASSLEGPGANVLTF
TRBV12-3/TRBV12-4,TRBJ2-7,CASRETGTLYEQYF
TRBV7-2,TRBJ1-4,CASSAGNEKLFF
TRBV7-2,TRBJ1-2,CASSLKEGGVYTF